This T cell receptor (beta chain) was retrieved from a study of vaccination effects on CD4 cells after COVID-19. Regarding the study as a whole: Infection- and vaccine-induced clones contracted markedly late after vaccination.

Produced via immunoSEQ multiplex PCR; TCRdb's table is partial and in-frame only. This repertoire shows 70,000 or so clones, 60% to 80% found once; its top ten account for roughly 2%. CDR1 is SGHAT, CDR2 FQDESV, per germline (reference sequence). After removal of 2 bases from V and 2 bases from J, the junction contained 8 bases not matched to a gene. CDR3 length equals 16 residues. Concerning this clone: Its antigen is not identified.

Culturing for roughly 10 days preceded CD4+ T cell isolation. The vaccine recipients had no prior SARS-CoV-2 infection, with negative nucleocapsid antibodies. J is TRBJ2-5 and V is TRBV11-1; 7 nucleotides line up with TRBD1. The sequence was obtained from a human donor who received a COVID-19 vaccine. The material was CD4+ T cells from PBMCs cultured without peptide, obtained before COVID-19 vaccination. The CDR3: CASSLWGTARQETQYF. The CDR3 nucleotides are TGTGCCAGCAGCTTATGGGGGACAGCGAGACAAGAGACCCAGTACTTC.